The clone carrying this TCR beta chain occurred a few times. The data are from a study of Graves' ophthalmopathy and Graves' hyperthyroidism. The overall study: The study drew peripheral blood at initial diagnosis, before any treatment.

Amplifying from RNA transcripts, the study obtained TCR beta CDR3 regions. Amplification began with first-round RT-PCR using HTBI primers, then second-round multiplex PCR was performed. MiXCR was run by TCRdb on the multiplex PCR reads, yielding one entry per CDR3 protein. This table has 200,000 to 250,000 distinct CDR3 sequences, about 47% appearing once. Sequencing used peripheral blood. The receptor comes from an adult man with Graves' ophthalmopathy.

CDR3 amino acids: CASSQGRVYGYTF. Here the CDR3 DNA reads TGTGCCAGCAGCCAAGGTCGGGTGTATGGCTACACCTTC. The gene calls are TRBV14 and TRBJ1-2; D gene ambiguous. V lost 1 base to trimming and J lost 5 bases, with 8 bases between them. Germline V CDR1 and CDR2: SGHDN, FVKESK. The CDR3 length is 13 residues.